One sample yielded the 15 T cell receptor beta chains listed below, sequenced in a study of naive and memory T cell subsets. Two oligonucleotides, mixed equimolar, formed the beta constant-region primer covering TRBC1 and TRBC2. Ligated cDNA was amplified by four rounds of PCR with nested alpha and beta constant-region primers and SP2. Using its own MiXCR run on the UMI-ligation and nested PCR reads, TCRdb lists one record per CDR3 protein. In the table there are 120,000 or so distinct CDR3 sequences, over 30% of which are singletons. Sequenced: central memory CD4+ T cells from blood. The receptors shown here come from a human donor in good health.

This chain joins TRBV28 and TRBJ2-2, with D tentatively TRBD1 (6 bases). This CDR3 has 15 residues. The germline CDR1 and CDR2 sequences are MDHEN and SYDVKM. V lost 6 bases and J lost 7, with 18 bases in between. The CDR3 sequence: CASSLAGTTGGELFF. CDR3 bases: TGTGCCAGCAGCCTTGCCGGGACAACAGGCGGGGAGCTGTTTTTT.

This clonotype was detected a few times. The V call is TRBV5-1, the J call TRBJ2-2; no definite D call. V gave up 5 bases and J gave up 1 base, with 6 bases separating them. The CDR3 contains 13 residues. Germline V gene lookup returns CDR1 SGHRS and CDR2 YFSETQ. CDR3 loop: CASRTENTGELFF. CDR3 nucleotide sequence: TGCGCCAGCAGGACGGAGAACACCGGGGAGCTGTTTTTT.

The chain combines TRBV27 with TRBJ1-5; tentative D call: TRBD1 (5 bases). Trimming removed 3 bases at V and 5 bases at J, with 17 bases between. CDR1 is MNHEY and CDR2 is SMNVEV in the germline V gene (reference sequence). This CDR3 is built from 16 residues. DNA of the CDR3: TGTGCCAGCAGTTTCTTTTCGACGGGACGAGATCAGCCCCAGCATTTT. It translates to CASSFFSTGRDQPQHF.

The chain employs TRBV27 and TRBJ2-4; D possibly corresponds to TRBD1 (6 bases). Trimming cost V 3 bases and J 0 bases, with 12 bases left between them. CDR3 length equals 16 residues. The germline V gene has CDR1 MNHEY and CDR2 SMNVEV (reference sequence). This chain's CDR3 is CASSLLTGIAKNIQYF. The CDR3 DNA reads TGTGCCAGCAGTTTGCTAACAGGGATAGCCAAAAACATTCAGTACTTC.

J is TRBJ2-3 and V is TRBV14, with D tentatively TRBD1 (6 bases). Germline CDR1 SGHDN, CDR2 FVKESK. This CDR3 has 15 residues. V was pared by 4 bases and J by 3 bases, with 14 bases between. CDR3 nucleotide sequence: TGTGCCAGCAGCCCTTGGACAGTCGGGACAGATACGCAGTATTTT. Translation: CASSPWTVGTDTQYF.

The sample holds a few counts of this clonotype. The chain combines TRBV2 with TRBJ2-7; the match to TRBD2 covers 9 bases. This CDR3 region has 13 residues. The J segment lost 2 bases and the V segment lost 6 bases, leaving 2 bases of the junction unmatched. Germline V gene lookup returns CDR1 SNHLY and CDR2 FYNNEI. CDR3 sequence (DNA): TGTGCCAGCAGGACTAGCGGAACCTACGAGCAGTACTTC. Its translation is CASRTSGTYEQYF.

The V gene is TRBV5-1, the J gene TRBJ2-1, with 15 nucleotides matching TRBD2. V gave up 7 bases and J gave up 9 bases; unmatched junction bases: 11. Germline values: CDR1 SGHRS, CDR2 YFSETQ. The CDR3 covers 16 residues. For the CDR3, the DNA is TGCGCCAGCCGCCAAGAGCGGACTAGCGGGAGGGGTGAGCAGTTCTTC. Its protein is CASRQERTSGRGEQFF.

This clonotype showed up just a few times. V gene TRBV18 combines with J gene TRBJ1-1, with D unclear. This CDR3 region has 15 residues. The germline CDR1 and CDR2 sequences are KGHSH and LQKENI. V lost 3 bases, J lost 0 bases, and 11 bases lay in between. CDR3 coding DNA: TGTGCCAGCTCACCGGTTGCTGACCTGAACACTGAAGCTTTCTTT. Protein sequence: CASSPVADLNTEAFF.

CDR3 sequence reads: CSAPKGGRYTQYF. The CDR3 DNA follows: TGCAGTGCTCCAAAGGGAGGGCGTTATACGCAGTATTTT. The rearrangement links TRBV20-1 to TRBJ2-3, with 7 positions matching TRBD2. Germline CDR1 and CDR2: DFQATT and SNEGSKA (reference sequence). The J segment lost 7 bases and the V segment lost 5 bases, leaving 9 bases of the junction unmatched. CDR3 length equals 13 residues.

This clonotype was observed a few times. The chain links TRBV30 to TRBJ1-1; perhaps TRBD1 as D (5 bases). Trimming shortened V by 3 bases and J by 1 base, and 6 bases separated the two germline ends. The CDR3 loop spans 12 amino acids. Germline values: CDR1 GTSNPN, CDR2 SVGIG (reference sequence). The CDR3 is CAWRGENTEAFF. The CDR3 bases are TGTGCCTGGAGGGGGGAGAACACTGAAGCTTTCTTT.

This chain connects TRBV5-4 to TRBJ2-3; the match to TRBD2 covers 7 bases. The V gene's germline CDR1 is SGHNT and CDR2 YYREEE (reference sequence). Trimming took 0 bases from V and 1 from J; bases not matched to a gene: 5. The CDR3 sequence is 16 residues long. The CDR3 DNA reads as TGTGCCAGCAGCTTGGGGCAGCGGGGACGCACAGATACGCAGTATTTT. It encodes CASSLGQRGRTDTQYF.

The V gene is TRBV14, the J gene TRBJ1-2; the match to TRBD1 covers 10 bases. The CDR3 totals 15 residues. V was pared by 4 bases and J by 8 bases, with 10 bases of the junction left unmatched. Germline V gives CDR1 SGHDN, CDR2 FVKESK. CDR3 coding DNA: TGTGCCAGCAGCCGTCGGACAGGGGGGATCAGAGGCTACACCTTC. Its translation is CASSRRTGGIRGYTF.

V usage is TRBV5-4 and J usage is TRBJ1-4, with no clear D. From germline, CDR1 is SGHNT and CDR2 YYREEE (reference sequence). The CDR3 is 15 amino acids. V shed 4 bases and J shed 1 base, with 11 bases lying between them. The CDR3 region is CASSPRPETNEKLFF. In nucleotides, the CDR3 is TGTGCCAGCAGCCCGAGGCCAGAAACTAATGAAAAACTGTTTTTT. Combining the CDR3 with reference TRBV5-4 and TRBJ1-4 gives the whole variable domain ETGVTQSPTHLIKTRGQQVTLRCSSQSGHNTVSWYQQALGQGPQFIFQYYREEENGRGNFPPRFSGLQFPNYSSELNVNALELDDSALYLCASSPRPETNEKLFFGSGTQLSVL.

V is TRBV29-1 and J is TRBJ2-7; D not resolved. The CDR3 is 10 amino acids. Trimming removed 5 bases from V and 5 bases from J, with 7 bases in between. The germline CDR1 and CDR2 sequences are SQVTM and ANQGSEA. CDR3 in amino acids: CSVWSNEQYF. The CDR3 nucleotides are TGCAGCGTTTGGTCCAACGAGCAGTACTTC.

For this clonotype: A read error may be the cause here, since a much bigger clone is one base away. The gene calls are TRBV6-1 and TRBJ2-6; no firm D call. Trimming stripped 7 bases from V and 0 bases from J, with 13 bases between. The V gene's germline CDR1 is MNHNS and CDR2 SASEGT. The CDR3 consists of 16 residues. In DNA, the CDR3 is TGTGCCAGCATCTGGGCACTTAGCTCTGGGGCCAACGTCCTGACTTTC. It codes for CASIWALSSGANVLTF.